The 30 T cell receptor beta chains below come from one sample, sequenced in a study of blood T cell repertoires in COVID-19. Using immunoSEQ multiplex PCR, the repertoire was profiled, and TCRdb retains in-frame clones only, with some absent. The sample lists around 180,000 clones, roughly nine tenths occurring once. Material for sequencing was PBMCs or T cells enriched from blood (not recorded which). These TCRs come from a woman in her 40s with acute COVID-19.

The V and J genes are TRBV28 and TRBJ2-3, with a weak D call TRBD2 (7 bases). Per germline, CDR1 MDHEN and CDR2 SYDVKM. The CDR3 is 15 amino acids. Trimming took off 2 bases at V and 0 bases at J, with 9 bases between the two ends. For the CDR3, the DNA is TGTGCCAGCAGTTTACGGGGGGCGAGCACAGATACGCAGTATTTT. As protein: CASSLRGASTDTQYF.

The chain is built from TRBV9 and TRBJ1-6; D may be TRBD1 (6 bases). The V gene lost 3 bases and the J gene lost 4 bases, with 8 bases spanning the gap. The CDR3 loop spans 14 amino acids. Germline V lookup: CDR1 SGDLS, CDR2 YYNGEE. The CDR3 loop reads CASSAGQYNSPLHF. DNA of the CDR3: TGTGCCAGCAGCGCAGGACAGTATAATTCACCCCTCCACTTT.

The chain's CDR3 is CASSSYKRPNEKLFF. The CDR3 nucleotides are TGTGCCAGCAGCTCGTACAAACGCCCTAATGAAAAACTGTTTTTT. The rearrangement links TRBV5-6 to TRBJ1-4; D remains ambiguous. Germline V lookup: CDR1 SGHDT, CDR2 YYEEEE. V was cut by 3 bases and J by 3 bases, with 12 bases left in between. The CDR3 is made up of 15 amino acids. Based on the CDR3 plus reference TRBV5-6 and TRBJ1-4, the full variable domain is DAGVTQSPTHLIKTRGQQVTLRCSPKSGHDTVSWYQQALGQGPQFIFQYYEEEERQRGNFPDRFSGHQFPNYSSELNVNALLLGDSALYLCASSSYKRPNEKLFFGSGTQLSVL.

The chain recombines TRBV29-1 with TRBJ2-3, with 7 bases fitting TRBD1. The CDR3 runs 13 residues. Germline lookup yields CDR1 SQVTM and CDR2 ANQGSEA. The J segment lost 4 bases and the V segment lost 7 bases, leaving 8 bases of the junction unmatched. The CDR3 sequence is CSGTGVPPDTQYF. The CDR3 DNA is TGCAGCGGAACAGGGGTCCCCCCAGATACGCAGTATTTT.

The V gene is TRBV7-2, the J gene TRBJ2-5; the D gene is possibly TRBD1 (5 bases). Trimming cost V 6 bases and J 6 bases, with 14 bases left between them. The CDR3 extends over 13 amino acids. Germline V gene lookup returns CDR1 SGHTA and CDR2 FQGNSA. CDR3 residues: CASSIKGSKTQYF. DNA of the CDR3: TGTGCCAGCAGTATAAAGGGGTCGAAGACCCAGTACTTC.

The chain carries TRBV3-1 (or the pseudogene TRBV3-2) and TRBJ2-5; no clear D. V was pared by 4 bases and J by 1 base, with 4 bases between. The CDR3 contains 12 residues. CDR1 is LGHDT, CDR2 YNNKEL, per germline (reference sequence). DNA for the CDR3: TGTGCCAGCAGCCCGGTCCAAGAGACCCAGTACTTC. As protein: CASSPVQETQYF.

The V gene is TRBV29-1, the J gene TRBJ2-7; 7 bases line up with TRBD2. Germline V gene data show CDR1 as SQVTM and CDR2 as ANQGSEA. The length of the CDR3 is 12 residues. V was pared by 4 bases and J by 2 bases, with 2 bases of the junction left unmatched. The CDR3 is CSVGGLTYEQYF. CDR3 sequence (DNA): TGCAGCGTTGGGGGACTAACCTACGAGCAGTACTTC.

This clone was counted a single time. V usage is TRBV7-8 and J usage is TRBJ1-6; TRBD1 aligns across 7 bases. Germline V gene data show CDR1 as SGHVS and CDR2 as FQNEAQ. This CDR3 is 19 amino acids long. V lost 2 bases and J lost 7; bases outside the gene matches: 17. The CDR3 DNA reads TGTGCCAGCAGCTTACTTCCTCGAGACAGGGTCTTTGGGAATTCACCCCTCCACTTT. Amino acid sequence: CASSLLPRDRVFGNSPLHF.

The J gene is TRBJ1-3, the V gene TRBV11-2, with unresolved D. V was shortened by 5 bases and J by 0 bases, with 11 bases between the two germline ends. Germline CDR1 and CDR2: SGHAT and FQNNGV. The CDR3 totals 15 residues. The CDR3 protein is CASSLTEGSGNTIYF. CDR3 bases: TGTGCCAGCAGCCTGACGGAGGGCTCTGGAAACACCATATATTTT.

About this clone itself: One end of the junction does not line up with germline, which may come from a read error. The J gene is TRBJ2-2, the V gene TRBV9, with D perhaps TRBD1 (5 bases). The CDR3 is made up of 16 amino acids. Germline CDR1 reads SGDLS; CDR2 reads YYNGEE. The DNA of the CDR3 is TGTGCCAGCAGCGCACTCCTAGGGGCGAAGACCGGGGAGCTGTTTTTT. Encoded protein: CASSALLGAKTGELFF.

The chain carries TRBV5-4 and TRBJ2-5; 7 bases agree with TRBD1. CDR3 length: 16 residues. Germline V gene lookup returns CDR1 SGHNT and CDR2 YYREEE (reference sequence). V was pared by 2 bases and J by 4 bases, with 11 bases of the junction left unmatched. The CDR3: CASSFGDTGEGETQYF. CDR3 nucleotides: TGTGCCAGCAGCTTCGGGGATACAGGGGAAGGAGAGACCCAGTACTTC.

V is TRBV13 and J is TRBJ2-3, with D unclear. The germline V gene encodes CDR1 PRHDT and CDR2 FYEKMQ (reference sequence). V lost 7 bases and J lost 5, with 10 bases in between. This CDR3 is built from 12 residues. As DNA, the CDR3 is TGTGCCAGCACACAAACGGGAGATACGCAGTATTTT. It translates to CASTQTGDTQYF.

V is TRBV7-2 and J is TRBJ2-7; D is unresolved. CDR1 is SGHTA, CDR2 FQGNSA, per germline. With 0 bases removed from V and 5 bases from J, the gap between germline ends came to 17 bases. The CDR3 spans 16 residues. The CDR3 region has the DNA TGTGCCAGCAGCTTAGCCTATGGCCCTCAAAGCGACGAGCAGTACTTC. As protein: CASSLAYGPQSDEQYF. The variable domain in full, completed from reference TRBV7-2 and TRBJ2-7, reads GAGVSQSPSNKVTEKGKDVELRCDPISGHTALYWYRQSLGQGLEFLIYFQGNSAPDKSGLPSDRFSAERTGGSVSTLTIQRTQQEDSAVYLCASSLAYGPQSDEQYFGPGTRLTVT.

J is TRBJ2-6 and V is TRBV19; D may be TRBD1 (5 bases). V was trimmed by 7 bases and J by 0 bases, leaving 13 bases between them. Germline V gene data show CDR1 as LNHDA and CDR2 as SQIVND (reference sequence). The CDR3 has 16 amino acids. The CDR3 sequence is CASKPTEPSGANVLTF. CDR3 sequence (DNA): TGTGCCAGTAAACCGACAGAACCCTCTGGGGCCAACGTCCTGACTTTC.

The CDR3 DNA sequence: TGTGCCAGCAGTCCCCGACAGGCGCCCAATGAAAAACTGTTTTTT. This translates into CASSPRQAPNEKLFF. This chain uses TRBV27 with TRBJ1-4, with D tentatively TRBD1 (6 bases). Germline V CDR1 and CDR2: MNHEY, SMNVEV (reference sequence). V gave up 5 bases and J gave up 5 bases, with 15 bases separating them. The CDR3 length is 15 residues.

The J gene is TRBJ1-2, the V gene TRBV20-1; TRBD1 matches 7 bases. V trimming: 3 bases; J trimming: 5 bases; junction bases outside the gene matches: 9. Germline assignment: CDR1 DFQATT and CDR2 SNEGSKA (reference sequence). CDR3 length equals 14 residues. The CDR3 coding sequence is TGCAGTGCTAGTTTCCTCGGGACAGATTATGGCTACACCTTC. Its translation is CSASFLGTDYGYTF.

The V gene is TRBV6-6, the J gene TRBJ2-3, with 9 bases matching TRBD2. The CDR3 length is 16 residues. Germline V gives CDR1 MNHNY, CDR2 SVGAGI (reference sequence). Germline trimming cut 3 bases from V and 5 bases from J; bases unmatched to any gene: 9. The CDR3 DNA reads as TGTGCCAGCAGTTATACGGCGGGGGGGCCTCAAGATACGCAGTATTTT. It is translated as CASSYTAGGPQDTQYF.

V and J are TRBV28 and TRBJ1-1; TRBD1 matches 7 bases. The germline gives CDR1 MDHEN, CDR2 SYDVKM. CDR3 length equals 14 residues. After removal of 5 bases from V and 4 bases from J, the junction contained 7 bases not matched to a gene. The CDR3 protein is CASSVRGWSTEAFF. Written as DNA, the CDR3 is TGTGCCAGCAGTGTCAGGGGGTGGTCCACTGAAGCTTTCTTT.

The CDR3 reads CASGLRLDEQFF. The CDR3 DNA is TGTGCTAGTGGTTTGAGGCTAGATGAGCAGTTCTTC. J is TRBJ2-1 and V is TRBV12-5; D uncertain. This CDR3 is 12 amino acids long. CDR1 is LGHNT, CDR2 FRNRAP, per germline. V was cut by 2 bases and J by 8 bases, with 7 bases left in between.

This sequence joins TRBV19 and TRBJ2-5; D possibly corresponds to TRBD2 (5 bases). Per germline, CDR1 LNHDA and CDR2 SQIVND (reference sequence). CDR3 size: 16 residues. Trimming cost V 1 base and J 4 bases, with 16 bases left between them. CDR3 residues: CASSIGVGAGTETQYF. DNA of the CDR3: TGTGCCAGTAGTATAGGGGTGGGAGCCGGTACAGAGACCCAGTACTTC.

This sequence joins TRBV21-1 and TRBJ1-6; the table's D call, TRBD1, has no DNA check behind it. TRBV21-1 has pseudogene status. The length of the CDR3 is 13 residues. CDR3 region: CASKRQGRSPLHF. CDR3 nucleotides: TGTGCCAGCAAGCGGCAGGGGCGTTCACCCCTCCACTTT.

This clone has only one observation. The rearrangement joins TRBV24-1 to TRBJ1-2; 7 bases line up with TRBD1. The V gene's germline CDR1 is KGHDR and CDR2 SFDVKD. The junction had 14 bases not matched to a gene; V was cut back by 8 bases and J by 0 bases. This CDR3 spans 17 amino acids. CDR3: CATIPVNRQGPNYGYTF. In nucleotides, the CDR3 is TGTGCCACCATCCCCGTAAACCGACAGGGACCTAACTATGGCTACACCTTC.

The chain couples TRBV2 to TRBJ2-1, with 9 bases lining up with TRBD2. J gave up 2 bases and V 5 bases, and 4 bases lay outside the gene matches. Germline CDR1 is SNHLY and CDR2 is FYNNEI. CDR3 length equals 15 residues. CDR3 DNA: TGTGCCAGCAGTTATGGACTAGCGACCTACAATGAGCAGTTCTTC. Translating gives CASSYGLATYNEQFF.

The V and J genes are TRBV27 and TRBJ1-5; 11 nucleotides line up with TRBD1. Germline assignment: CDR1 MNHEY and CDR2 SMNVEV (reference sequence). The ends lost 5 bases at V and 7 bases at J; junction bases unmatched: 4. CDR3 length: 14 residues. Here the CDR3 reads CASSQGQGEQPQHF. For the CDR3, the DNA is TGTGCCAGCAGTCAGGGACAGGGGGAACAGCCCCAGCATTTT.

CDR3 amino acids: CASGLAGSYEQYF. CDR3 in DNA: TGTGCCAGCGGACTAGCGGGGTCCTACGAGCAGTACTTC. This chain connects TRBV2 to TRBJ2-7; TRBD2 agrees at 12 bases. The CDR3 length is 13 residues. Germline V gene data show CDR1 as SNHLY and CDR2 as FYNNEI. V gave up 8 bases and J gave up 1 base; unmatched junction bases: 0.

The gene calls are TRBV7-8 and TRBJ1-6; 8 nucleotides agree with TRBD1. V was pared by 2 bases and J by 7 bases, with 7 bases of the junction left unmatched. From germline, CDR1 is SGHVS and CDR2 FQNEAQ. This CDR3 is 16 amino acids long. The CDR3 DNA is TGTGCCAGCAGCTTATTTACAGGGGGTAACAATTCACCCCTCCACTTT. Protein: CASSLFTGGNNSPLHF.

V is TRBV2 and J is TRBJ2-7; 8 positions match TRBD2. The CDR3 is 14 amino acids. The ends lost 7 bases at V and 7 bases at J; junction bases unmatched: 12. The germline V gene has CDR1 SNHLY and CDR2 FYNNEI. CDR3 sequence reads: CASTIKREQSEQYF. The CDR3 bases are TGTGCCAGCACCATCAAGCGGGAGCAGAGTGAGCAGTACTTC. Variable domain in full (rest from reference TRBV2 and TRBJ2-7): EPEVTQTPSHQVTQMGQEVILRCVPISNHLYFYWYRQILGQKVEFLVSFYNNEISEKSEIFDDQFSVERPDGSNFTLKIRSTKLEDSAMYFCASTIKREQSEQYFGPGTRLTVT.

The V and J genes are TRBV6-5 and TRBJ2-7, with 7 bases that match TRBD1. The CDR3 runs 15 residues. Germline V lookup: CDR1 MNHEY, CDR2 SVGAGI. Germline trimming cut 7 bases from V and 9 bases from J; bases unmatched to any gene: 18. In nucleotides, the CDR3 is TGTGCCAGCACAAAAACAGGGGAGTCCGCGTTGGGGCAGTACTTC. Protein: CASTKTGESALGQYF.

CDR3 nucleotides: TGCGCCAGCAGTGATATAGGGGGTGGAAACACCATATATTTT. It translates to CASSDIGGGNTIYF. The chain employs TRBV10-2 and TRBJ1-3; D is perhaps TRBD1 (6 bases). CDR1 and CDR2 (germline): WSHSY, SAAADI. Trimming took 3 bases from V and 3 from J, leaving 9 bases between them. This CDR3 is built from 14 residues.

This chain joins TRBV18 and TRBJ2-2; D remains ambiguous. The length of the CDR3 is 11 residues. Deletions cut 5 bases from V and 10 bases from J, with 8 bases between. The V gene's germline CDR1 is KGHSH and CDR2 LQKENI. The CDR3 loop reads CASSLHSELFF. The CDR3, as DNA: TGTGCCAGCTCATTACATTCGGAGCTGTTTTTT. The variable domain in full, completed from reference TRBV18 and TRBJ2-2, reads NAGVMQNPRHLVRRRGQEARLRCSPMKGHSHVYWYRQLPEEGLKFMVYLQKENIIDESGMPKERFSAEFPKEGPSILRIQQVVRGDSAAYFCASSLHSELFFGEGSRLTVL.